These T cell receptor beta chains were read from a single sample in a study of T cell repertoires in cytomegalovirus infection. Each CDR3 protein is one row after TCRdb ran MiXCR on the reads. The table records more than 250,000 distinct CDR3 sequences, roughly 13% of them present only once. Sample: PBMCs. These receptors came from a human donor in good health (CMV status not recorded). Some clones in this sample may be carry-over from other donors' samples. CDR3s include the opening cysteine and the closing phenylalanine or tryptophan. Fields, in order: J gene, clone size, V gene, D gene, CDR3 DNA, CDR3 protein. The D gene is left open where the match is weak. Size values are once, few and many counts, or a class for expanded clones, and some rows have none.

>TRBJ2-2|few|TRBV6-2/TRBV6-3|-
TGTGCCAGCAGTTCGGCCCGCGGCCACACCGGGGAGCTGTTTTTT
CASSSARGHTGELFF
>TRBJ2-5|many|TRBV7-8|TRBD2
TGTGCCAGTCGACTAGCGGGGGGGCCTGGGGAGACCCAGTACTTC
CASRLAGGPGETQYF
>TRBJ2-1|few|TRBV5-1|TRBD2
TGCGCCAGCAGGGGACTAGCGGGAAACTCCTACAATGAGCAGTTCTTC
CASRGLAGNSYNEQFF
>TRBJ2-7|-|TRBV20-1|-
TGCAGTGCTGCCGGGACTTCTCTTTACGAGCAGTACTTC
CSAAGTSLYEQYF
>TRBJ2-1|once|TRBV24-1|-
TGTGCCACCGATGCAGGGGACCACAATGAGCAGTTCTTC
CATDAGDHNEQFF
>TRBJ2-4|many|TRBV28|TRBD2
TGTGCCAGCAGTTTATTTAGCGGGAGGTCCCGAGCCAAAAACATTCAGTACTTC
CASSLFSGRSRAKNIQYF
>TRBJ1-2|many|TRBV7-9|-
TGTGCCAGCAGCTTATCGTCCCCGAGGGCCGGTGGCTACACCTTC
CASSLSSPRAGGYTF
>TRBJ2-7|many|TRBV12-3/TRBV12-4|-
TGTGCCAGCAGTTTCGGTACGTCCTGGCAGTACTTC
CASSFGTSWQYF
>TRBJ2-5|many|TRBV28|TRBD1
TGTGCCAGCAGTCCCCCTGGGGCAGGGGGCACAGAGACCCAGTACTTC
CASSPPGAGGTETQYF
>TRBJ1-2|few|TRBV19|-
TGTGCCAGTAGTATGCAGAATCCCTATGGCTACACCTTC
CASSMQNPYGYTF
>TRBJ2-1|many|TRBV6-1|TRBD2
TGTGCCAGCAGTGAGCGCCGAGGGACTAGCGGGGATGAGCAGTTCTTC
CASSERRGTSGDEQFF
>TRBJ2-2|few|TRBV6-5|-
TGTGCCCGCAGTGGAGGGAGGGGGCGGGGGGCCGGGAACACCGGGGAGCTGTTTTTT
CARSGGRGRGAGNTGELFF
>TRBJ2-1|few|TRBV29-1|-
TGCAGCGTTGGGGGGCTCGGGCCCTCCTACAATGAGCAGTTCTTC
CSVGGLGPSYNEQFF
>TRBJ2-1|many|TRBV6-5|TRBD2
TGTGCCAGCAGTTACAAAGGAGCGGGAGGATACAATGAGCAGTTCTTC
CASSYKGAGGYNEQFF
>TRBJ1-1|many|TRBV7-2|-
TGTGCCAGCAGCTCCCAGACCAGGGCGAACACTGAAGCTTTCTTT
CASSSQTRANTEAFF
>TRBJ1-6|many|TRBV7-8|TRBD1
TGTGCCAGCAGCTTAGAACTGACAGGGTCGCCCCTCCACTTT
CASSLELTGSPLHF
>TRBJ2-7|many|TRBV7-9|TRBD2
TGTGCCAGCAGTTCAACCTCCGGGAGGAACGAGCAGTACTTC
CASSSTSGRNEQYF
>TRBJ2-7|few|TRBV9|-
TGTGCCAGCAGCGTAGTACCGGGGGCCTCTTACGAGCAGTACTTC
CASSVVPGASYEQYF
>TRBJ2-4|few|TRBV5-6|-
TGTGCCAGCAGCTCTATAGAGGAACCCAAAAACATTCAGTACTTC
CASSSIEEPKNIQYF
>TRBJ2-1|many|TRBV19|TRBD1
TGTGCCAGTATGGGGAACTATCGACAGGGCCCCTACAATGAGCAGTTCTTC
CASMGNYRQGPYNEQFF